This T cell receptor beta chain was captured by sequencing in a study of shared clonotypes between healthy human individuals. General observations from the study: Among the subsets, naive ones generally showed larger estimated richness than memory ones.

The CD4+ fraction was divided into a CD45RA+ naive subset and a CD45RA-negative memory subset. Germline-derived CDR1 and CDR2 are MRHNA and SNTAGT. CDR3 length: 16 residues. V was cut by 2 bases and J by 0 bases, with 13 bases left in between. Profiled with immunoSEQ multiplex PCR; TCRdb holds only in-frame clones, not every one. The repertoire holds under 1,100,000 clones, with around 76% as singletons. Comment on this clone: Antigen: not known.

The receptor comes from a man in his late teens or twenties in good health. The sequenced material came from memory CD4+ T cells sorted from blood. The subset was: CD45RA-negative fraction. This chain uses TRBV6-4 with TRBJ2-5; D might be TRBD1 or TRBD2, each matching 6 bases. This CDR3 reads CASSDPLGGNQETQYF. DNA for the CDR3: TGTGCCAGCAGTGACCCCTTGGGGGGCAACCAAGAGACCCAGTACTTC.